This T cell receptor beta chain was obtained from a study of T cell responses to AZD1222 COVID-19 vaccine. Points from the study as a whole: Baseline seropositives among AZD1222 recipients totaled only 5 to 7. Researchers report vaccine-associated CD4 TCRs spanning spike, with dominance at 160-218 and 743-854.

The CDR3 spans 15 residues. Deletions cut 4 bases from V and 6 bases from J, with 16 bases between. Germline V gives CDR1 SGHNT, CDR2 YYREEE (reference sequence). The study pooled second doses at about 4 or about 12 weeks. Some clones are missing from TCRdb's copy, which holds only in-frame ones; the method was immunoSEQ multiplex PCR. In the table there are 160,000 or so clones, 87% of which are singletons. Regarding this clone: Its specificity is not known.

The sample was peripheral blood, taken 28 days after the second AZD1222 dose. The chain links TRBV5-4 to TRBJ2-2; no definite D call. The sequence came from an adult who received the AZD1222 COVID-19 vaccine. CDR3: CASSVQLGAPGELFF. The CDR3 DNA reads TGTGCCAGCAGCGTCCAACTGGGCGCCCCCGGGGAGCTGTTTTTT.